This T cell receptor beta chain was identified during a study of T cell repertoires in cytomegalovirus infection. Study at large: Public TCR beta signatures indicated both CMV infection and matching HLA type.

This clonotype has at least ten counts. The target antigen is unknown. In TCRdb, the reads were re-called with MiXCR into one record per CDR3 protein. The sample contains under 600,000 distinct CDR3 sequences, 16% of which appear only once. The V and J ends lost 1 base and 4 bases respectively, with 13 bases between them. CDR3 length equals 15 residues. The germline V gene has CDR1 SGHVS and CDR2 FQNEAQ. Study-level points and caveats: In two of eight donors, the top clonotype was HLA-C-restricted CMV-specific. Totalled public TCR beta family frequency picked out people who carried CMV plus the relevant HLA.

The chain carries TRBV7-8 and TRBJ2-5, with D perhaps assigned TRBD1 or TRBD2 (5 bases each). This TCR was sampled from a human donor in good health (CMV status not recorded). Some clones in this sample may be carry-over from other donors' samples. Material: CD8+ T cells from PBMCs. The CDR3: CASSLVGTPGETQYF. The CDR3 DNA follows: TGTGCCAGCAGCTTAGTCGGGACCCCAGGAGAGACCCAGTACTTC.